This T cell receptor beta chain comes out of a study of technical replicates of blood from several donors. The CDR3 has 17 residues. Germline values: CDR1 MGHRA, CDR2 YSYEKL. Deletions cut 0 bases from V and 2 bases from J, with 14 bases between. Produced via immunoSEQ multiplex PCR; TCRdb's table is partial and in-frame only. Of 65,000 to 90,000 clones detected, about 90% appear once; the ten largest clones hold roughly 0.27%. The specimen sequenced was T cells isolated from PBMCs. The chain uses TRBV4-1 and TRBJ2-1, with a weak D call TRBD1 (5 bases). This sequence was found in a human donor in good health. The CDR3: CASSQDTRQDTYNEQFF. The CDR3 DNA follows: TGCGCCAGCAGCCAAGATACAAGGCAGGACACCTACAATGAGCAGTTCTTC.